This TCR beta chain appears in the sequencing data of a study of fetal regulatory T cell absence and autoimmunity (TCRdb year 2017). A note on the overall study: The IPEX patients showed exocrine pancreas autoimmunity in the absence of clinical diabetes. The study at large found these results: TRB gene family usage was found to be broadly similar between cord blood and pancreas and to resemble published neonatal and adult repertoires. Significant oligoclonal enrichment of the TCR compartment was observed in pancreas versus cord blood, with some top clones enriched more than 100-fold. The oligoclonal enrichment was interpreted as supporting antigen-driven autoimmunity in the pancreas before birth in IPEX syndrome.

Genomic DNA obtained from frozen pancreas tissue was processed for repertoire sequencing. The DNeasy Blood and Tissue Kit was used to extract 2-3 ug of genomic DNA from either umbilical cord blood or frozen pancreas. Amplification and barcoding of TCRbeta CDR3 regions were carried out by two-step multiplex PCR on the immunoSEQ human TCRbeta survey platform. Sequencing of the libraries was done on Illumina instruments, and IgH was sequenced in parallel from the same samples. The source study handled its data this way. To remove PCR and sequencing errors, raw reads were filtered against the IMGT V, D, J definitions and then binned using a nearest-neighbor algorithm. A clone was defined as an identical nucleotide sequence, and differential abundance between tissues was tested with a Fisher exact test for each clone using a pFDR threshold of p<0.01. Clones whose frequencies were too low for statistical inference were excluded by a minimum inclusion filter of 10 in either sample. The immunoSEQ Analyzer was used for pairwise clonal comparisons, and IMGT tools were used to assess gene family usage. Drawn from immuneACCESS, this table holds only the in-frame rearrangements with V and J called that TCRdb kept. Clones are partly lost; checked studies trace under half to an unresolved V gene and leave the rest unexplained. The V and J calls and clone size were taken over from that table, and D and trimming were inferred from the DNA. The sample includes more than 85,000 clones, with less than 80% observed a single time. The ten largest clones add up to roughly 2% of the sample.

Turning to this clone: The specificity of this receptor is unknown. No base qualities exist here, and no much larger clone lies one base off it.

Counted from cysteine to phenylalanine, this CDR3 has 13 amino acids. The read is trimmed to its CDR3 DNA, 39 bases read in frame from base 1. The germline ends are 8 bases apart after V is trimmed by 1 base and J by 5 bases. CDR1 and CDR2, looked up from the germline V gene, are SGHAT and FQNNGV. The sequence was collected from a male donor with IPEX syndrome. The chain joins TRBV11-2 to TRBJ1-1; too little of a D gene remains to name it. Sample: pancreas tissue. The DNA sequence is TGTGCCAGCAGCTTAGGATGGGGAACTGAAGCTTTCTTT. Translated, it reads CASSLGWGTEAFF.